The 31 T cell receptor beta chains below were found in one sample sequenced in a study of breast tumors, draining lymph nodes, adjacent tissues. TCRdb analysed the multiplex PCR reads with MiXCR anew, one entry per CDR3 protein. The sample carries approximately 47,000 distinct CDR3 sequences, 23% recorded once. The sample was breast tumor tissue. These receptors were obtained from a female donor with breast cancer. Some clones in this sample may be carry-over from other donors' samples.

The sample holds many counts of this clonotype. The chain couples TRBV5-6 to TRBJ2-5, with TRBD1 as a possible D gene (6 bases). Germline V gene sequence: CDR1 SGHDT, CDR2 YYEEEE. The CDR3 covers 14 residues. Trimming pared 6 bases from V and 1 base from J, leaving 13 bases between. In nucleotides, the CDR3 is TGTGCCAGCACCCTGGGACACTTCCAAGAGACCCAGTACTTC. Translating it yields CASTLGHFQETQYF.

This clonotype was counted ten times or more. The chain employs TRBV20-1 and TRBJ1-2, with a tentative D call TRBD1 (6 bases). CDR1 is DFQATT and CDR2 is SNEGSKA in the germline V gene (reference sequence). V shed 4 bases and J shed 6 bases, with 12 bases lying between them. The CDR3 extends over 12 amino acids. The CDR3 DNA sequence: TGCAGTGCTACCGCGGGGGGCGATGGCTACACCTTC. Its translation: CSATAGGDGYTF.

The chain employs TRBV11-1 and TRBJ2-1; D is ambiguous. Germline V gene data show CDR1 as SGHAT and CDR2 as FQDESV (reference sequence). V was cut by 0 bases and J by 6 bases, with 6 bases left in between. The CDR3 sequence is 13 residues long. For the CDR3, the DNA is TGTGCCAGCAGCTTAGCGGTGGGCAATGAGCAGTTCTTC. The encoded protein is CASSLAVGNEQFF.

The chain links TRBV11-1 to TRBJ2-1; weak D call: TRBD2 (6 bases). The CDR3 totals 14 residues. V was cut by 5 bases and J by 7 bases, with 15 bases left in between. The germline gives CDR1 SGHAT, CDR2 FQDESV (reference sequence). This chain's CDR3 is CASSREREKNEQFF. DNA for the CDR3: TGTGCCAGCAGCCGGGAGAGGGAAAAGAATGAGCAGTTCTTC.

This clonotype was picked up many times. The chain is built from TRBV25-1 and TRBJ2-1, with 7 bases identical to TRBD1. The ends lost 1 base at V and 3 bases at J; junction bases unmatched: 3. Looked up from germline, CDR1 is MGHDK and CDR2 is SYGVNS. The length of the CDR3 is 15 residues. CDR3 DNA sequence: TGTGCCAGCAGTGAATTAGGGACAGACTACAATGAGCAGTTCTTC. Its translation is CASSELGTDYNEQFF.

Many counts were recorded for this clonotype. The V call is TRBV6-5, the J call TRBJ2-2; D possibly corresponds to TRBD2 (6 bases). V gave up 2 bases and J gave up 1 base, with 11 bases separating them. The CDR3 length is 16 residues. Germline V gene data show CDR1 as MNHEY and CDR2 as SVGAGI. The CDR3 sequence is CASSYNPSVNTGELFF. CDR3 bases: TGTGCCAGCAGTTACAACCCTAGCGTGAACACCGGGGAGCTGTTTTTT.

A word on this clonotype: This may stem from a read error, because a much larger clone lies one nucleotide away. The chain recombines TRBV7-2 with TRBJ2-1; 10 bases are shared with TRBD2. Trimming removed 5 bases from V and 9 bases from J; junction bases left unmatched: 7. CDR1 and CDR2 from the germline V gene are SGHTA and FQGNSA. The CDR3 spans 14 residues. DNA for the CDR3: TGTGCCAGCAGCCCGGCTAGCGGGAGACCTGAGCAGTTCTTC. Translation: CASSPASGRPEQFF. The full variable domain, in which reference TRBV7-2 and TRBJ2-1 provide the parts outside the CDR3, is GAGVSQSPSNKVTEKGKDVELRCDPISGHTALYWYRQSLGQGLEFLIYFQGNSAPDKSGLPSDRFSAERTGGSVSTLTIQRTQQEDSAVYLCASSPASGRPEQFFGPGTRLTVL.

CDR3 protein: CSARDPGKSNTYRADNSPLHF. CDR3 DNA: TGCAGTGCTAGAGATCCGGGGAAATCGAACACCTATAGAGCTGATAATTCACCCCTCCACTTT. The chain links TRBV20-1 to TRBJ1-6; D remains ambiguous. Germline V gene lookup returns CDR1 DFQATT and CDR2 SNEGSKA (reference sequence). V was cut by 0 bases and J by 5 bases, with 29 bases left in between. The CDR3 is made up of 21 amino acids.

This clonotype was counted ten times or more. This chain connects TRBV2 to TRBJ1-6, with D unresolved. The germline CDR1 and CDR2 sequences are SNHLY and FYNNEI. V gave up 7 bases and J gave up 4 bases, with 8 bases separating them. This CDR3 is built from 13 residues. CDR3 loop: CASTLDYNSPLHF. The DNA for the CDR3 is TGTGCCAGCACTTTGGATTATAATTCACCCCTCCACTTT.

This clonotype has ten or more counts. The V gene is TRBV20-1, the J gene TRBJ1-5, with 7 positions matching TRBD1. Looked up from germline, CDR1 is DFQATT and CDR2 is SNEGSKA (reference sequence). The CDR3 totals 15 residues. V shed 4 bases, J shed 6 bases, and the junction held 12 bases outside the gene matches. In nucleotides, the CDR3 is TGCAGTGCTACTATACAGGGGACTTTAGGTCAGCCCCAGCATTTT. Encoded protein: CSATIQGTLGQPQHF.

The rearrangement uses TRBV14 and TRBJ2-3; D gene uncertain. Germline CDR1 is SGHDN and CDR2 is FVKESK. There are 15 residues in the CDR3. V lost 5 bases and J 0 bases, leaving 12 bases between the germline ends. CDR3 DNA sequence: TGTGCCAGCAGCAGCCGGGTCCAAAGCACAGATACGCAGTATTTT. Its translation: CASSSRVQSTDTQYF.

This clonotype was seen only a few times. The rearrangement joins TRBV6-6 to TRBJ2-5; 7 bases fit TRBD2. The germline gives CDR1 MNHNY, CDR2 SVGAGI (reference sequence). The CDR3 spans 17 residues. After removal of 2 bases from V and 3 bases from J, the junction contained 12 bases not matched to a gene. CDR3 amino acids: CASSYPPAGISKETQYF. DNA of the CDR3: TGTGCCAGCAGTTACCCACCAGCGGGGATTTCGAAAGAGACCCAGTACTTC.

This clonotype was detected ten times or more. This chain connects TRBV20-1 to TRBJ2-7; no firm D call. In germline, CDR1 is DFQATT, CDR2 SNEGSKA (reference sequence). V gave up 2 bases and J gave up 6 bases, with 14 bases separating them. The CDR3 consists of 13 residues. The CDR3 protein is CSARLTPLPEQYF. DNA for the CDR3: TGCAGTGCTAGACTTACCCCCTTGCCCGAGCAGTACTTC.

The chain links TRBV20-1 to TRBJ2-1; D tentatively fits TRBD1 or TRBD2 (5 bases each). Trimming took off 5 bases at V and 3 bases at J, with 17 bases between the two ends. This CDR3 region has 15 residues. The germline gives CDR1 DFQATT, CDR2 SNEGSKA (reference sequence). In nucleotides, the CDR3 is TGCAGTGCTGGGGACCGGGGTCTGGACTACAATGAGCAGTTCTTC. Its protein product is CSAGDRGLDYNEQFF.

With regard to this clonotype: A much larger clone differs from this one at a single base, so this may be a read error. This sequence joins TRBV18 and TRBJ1-4; D uncertain. Per germline, CDR1 KGHSH and CDR2 LQKENI. The CDR3 totals 12 residues. The chain's CDR3 is CASSSGGEKPFF. CDR3 sequence (DNA): TGTGCCAGCTCATCGGGTGGTGAAAAACCGTTTTTT.

The chain employs TRBV5-4 and TRBJ2-2, with 11 bases matching TRBD1. Germline lookup yields CDR1 SGHNT and CDR2 YYREEE (reference sequence). Trimming at V came to 5 bases and at J to 6 bases, leaving 9 bases not matched to a gene. The CDR3 consists of 16 residues. For the CDR3, the DNA is TGTGCCAGCAGTCTCGCCGGGACAGGGGGGGCCGGGGAGCTGTTTTTT. Translation: CASSLAGTGGAGELFF.

This clonotype was counted only a few times. The V and J genes are TRBV19 and TRBJ2-1; 11 bases line up with TRBD2. CDR1 and CDR2 (germline): LNHDA, SQIVND (reference sequence). This CDR3 is built from 20 residues. V shed 5 bases and J 0 bases; nucleotides not matched to a gene: 15. CDR3 protein: CASSGGAGTSGGSSYNEQFF. CDR3 nucleotide sequence: TGTGCCAGTAGTGGGGGGGCCGGGACTAGCGGAGGAAGCTCCTACAATGAGCAGTTCTTC.

This clonotype was counted between two and nine times. The genes are TRBV5-4 and TRBJ2-5; no firm D call. Germline-derived CDR1 and CDR2 are SGHNT and YYREEE (reference sequence). CDR3 length equals 13 residues. Trimming cost V 2 bases and J 3 bases, with 8 bases left between them. Here the CDR3 reads CASSLRIKETQYF. The CDR3 region has the DNA TGTGCCAGCAGCTTACGAATTAAAGAGACCCAGTACTTC.

This clonotype was seen at least ten times. The chain has TRBV5-8 and TRBJ2-7; the D is unclear. Germline V gives CDR1 SGHTS, CDR2 YDEGEE. Trimming cost V 0 bases and J 6 bases, with 10 bases left between them. This CDR3 is 13 amino acids long. As DNA, the CDR3 is TGTGCCAGCAGCTTGGGGCCAGTTGGCGAGCAGTACTTC. Protein: CASSLGPVGEQYF.

This clonotype was seen ten or more times. The chain has TRBV2 and TRBJ2-7, with 10 nucleotides matching TRBD1. The CDR3 loop spans 15 amino acids. J was trimmed by 5 bases and V by 4 bases; bases with no gene match: 8. The germline V gene encodes CDR1 SNHLY and CDR2 FYNNEI. Here the CDR3 DNA reads TGTGCCAGCAGTGCAAGACAGGGGGCGAACGACGAGCAGTACTTC. This codes for CASSARQGANDEQYF. Combining the CDR3 with reference TRBV2 and TRBJ2-7 gives the whole variable domain EPEVTQTPSHQVTQMGQEVILRCVPISNHLYFYWYRQILGQKVEFLVSFYNNEISEKSEIFDDQFSVERPDGSNFTLKIRSTKLEDSAMYFCASSARQGANDEQYFGPGTRLTVT.

This clonotype was observed at least ten times. CDR3 amino acids: CASSEQASGITDTQYF. The CDR3 nucleotides are TGTGCCAGCAGTGAACAGGCCTCGGGAATCACAGATACGCAGTATTTT. The gene calls are TRBV2 and TRBJ2-3, with D possibly being TRBD2 (5 bases). The V end was cut by 2 bases, the J end by 2 bases, with 14 bases between. CDR1 is SNHLY and CDR2 is FYNNEI in the germline V gene. The CDR3 is made up of 16 amino acids.

This clonotype was recorded at least ten times. The genes are TRBV20-1 and TRBJ2-3; D uncertain. V was clipped by 3 bases and J by 2 bases, with 15 bases between them. CDR1 is DFQATT, CDR2 SNEGSKA, per germline (reference sequence). This CDR3 has 15 amino acids. CDR3 amino acids: CSASLPPRNTDTQYF. CDR3 bases: TGCAGTGCTAGTTTGCCACCCCGCAACACAGATACGCAGTATTTT.

This clonotype was seen ten or more times. The chain is built from TRBV12-3 or TRBV12-4 and TRBJ2-2; D remains ambiguous. The CDR3 extends over 15 amino acids. The germline V and J ends were trimmed by 3 bases and 6 bases, with 14 bases remaining between them. The CDR3 protein is CASSFTRAAAGELFF. The CDR3 DNA follows: TGTGCCAGCAGTTTTACCCGTGCGGCGGCCGGGGAGCTGTTTTTT.

As regards this clonotype: A read error may be the cause here, since a much bigger clone is one base away. This chain uses TRBV12-3 or TRBV12-4 with TRBJ2-1, with D possibly being TRBD1 or TRBD2 (5 bases each). This CDR3 region has 13 residues. CDR3 coding DNA: TGTACCAGCAGGGACCGAGGGGACAATGAGCAGTTCTTC. It yields the protein CTSRDRGDNEQFF.

Concerning this clonotype itself: A much larger clone sits a single nucleotide away, making a read error possible. The rearrangement links TRBV9 to TRBJ2-1; the match to TRBD2 covers 9 bases. CDR3 length: 16 residues. Germline CDR1 SGDLS, CDR2 YYNGEE. V shed 3 bases, J shed 8 bases, and the junction held 12 bases outside the gene matches. CDR3 protein: CASSGGEIAGADEQFF. DNA for the CDR3: TGTGCCAGCAGCGGAGGTGAAATAGCGGGAGCTGATGAGCAGTTCTTC.

This clonotype has a count of ten or more. The genes are TRBV20-1 and TRBJ1-6; maybe TRBD1 (6 bases). The CDR3 has 16 residues. Germline CDR1 reads DFQATT; CDR2 reads SNEGSKA (reference sequence). The V end was cut by 0 bases, the J end by 6 bases, with 15 bases between. CDR3 DNA sequence: TGCAGTGCTAGAGACCTATTGACAGGAAGTAATTCACCCCTCCACTTT. This codes for CSARDLLTGSNSPLHF.

This clonotype was seen many times. This chain connects TRBV20-1 to TRBJ2-1; the D gene is possibly TRBD2 (6 bases). The germline V gene has CDR1 DFQATT and CDR2 SNEGSKA (reference sequence). V was trimmed by 1 base and J by 5 bases, leaving 12 bases between them. The CDR3 is made up of 14 amino acids. The CDR3, as DNA: TGCAGTGCTAGAGCCTTTGGCGGGAACAATGAGCAGTTCTTC. It yields the protein CSARAFGGNNEQFF.

Notes on this clonotype: A much larger clone is a single base away; this may be a read error. The conserved phenylalanine or tryptophan is not found at the CDR3 terminus, so this likely reflects a read error. V usage is TRBV5-1 and J usage is TRBJ2-2, with TRBD1 as a possible D gene (5 bases). CDR1 is SGHRS and CDR2 is YFSETQ in the germline V gene. Trimming left V 0 bases short and J 6 bases short, with 12 bases between. The CDR3 length is 15 residues. The CDR3 bases are TGCGCCAGCAGCTTGGTTCAGGGTATGCCCGGGGAGCTGTTTGTT. Translating gives CASSLVQGMPGELFV.

In this sample, this clonotype turned up many times. This chain uses TRBV6-5 with TRBJ2-2, with 8 bases aligning to TRBD2. The CDR3 consists of 16 residues. V shed 1 base, J shed 4 bases, and the junction held 5 bases outside the gene matches. Germline V lookup: CDR1 MNHEY, CDR2 SVGAGI. The CDR3, as DNA: TGTGCCAGCAGTTACTATCCGGGAGGGGTCACCGGGGAGCTGTTTTTT. Protein product: CASSYYPGGVTGELFF.

Ten or more counts support this clonotype. The V gene is TRBV5-5, the J gene TRBJ2-1; 7 bases match TRBD2. The CDR3 loop spans 13 amino acids. Germline values: CDR1 SGHKS, CDR2 YYEKEE (reference sequence). J gave up 4 bases and V 4 bases, and 2 bases lay outside the gene matches. The CDR3 nucleotides are TGTGCCAGCAGCGCGGGGGTTTACAATGAGCAGTTCTTC. The encoded protein is CASSAGVYNEQFF.

This clonotype was detected many times. V gene TRBV3-1 combines with J gene TRBJ1-2, with D tentatively TRBD1 (6 bases). The germline gives CDR1 LGHDT, CDR2 YNNKEL (reference sequence). The V gene lost 0 bases and the J gene lost 4 bases, with 15 bases spanning the gap. The CDR3 spans 16 residues. Here the CDR3 reads CASSQDRTGRSYGYTF. The CDR3 DNA reads as TGTGCCAGCAGCCAAGATCGTACAGGGAGATCCTATGGCTACACCTTC.